This T cell receptor beta chain was observed in a study of blood T cell repertoires in COVID-19. Germline V lookup: CDR1 MNHEY, CDR2 SVGAGI. The ends lost 7 bases at V and 5 bases at J; junction bases unmatched: 8. CDR3 length: 13 residues. Generated by immunoSEQ multiplex PCR, the TCRdb table keeps only in-frame clones and is missing some. The sample carries 110,000 to 150,000 clones, 75% to 90% recorded once. The rearrangement uses TRBV6-5 and TRBJ2-7, with 7 bases aligning to TRBD1. The receptor's source is a woman aged 60 to 75 with active COVID-19. Sample: peripheral blood. The CDR3 region is CASNRGSKDEQYF. The CDR3 region has the DNA TGTGCCAGCAACAGGGGCAGCAAGGACGAGCAGTACTTC.